The T cell receptor (beta chain) under discussion was sequenced for a study of human T cells and chemical hapten exposure. Findings and limits, study-wide: Among expanded TCRs, significantly more large CDR3 similarity clusters formed than among controls.

This clonotype was detected ten times or more. The antigen is not known. Germline is not matched at one junction end, which may reflect a read error. Each cDNA molecule in the library carried unique molecular identifiers. Original methodology: Sample-level TCR yields exhibited a median of about 96,000, with a range of 23,224 to 690,600. Via MiXCR, TCRdb re-called the RACE reads, giving one row per CDR3 protein. None of the V and J calls come from the authors' own analysis; TCRdb made them. The sample consists of approximately 320,000 distinct CDR3 sequences, 5% to 6.5% of them appearing once. Time point defined: pre-sensitization, week 0. The treatment: therapeutic diphenylcyclopropenone sensitization with weekly scalp DPC. Venepuncture was done earlier than the placement of each patch test. The source material was whole blood, sampled in connection with sensitization to the hapten diphenylcyclopropenone (DPC). The source is a woman in her late teens or twenties with alopecia areata. Some clones in this sample may be carry-over from other donors' samples.

The CDR3, as DNA: TGCAGTGCTAATCAAGGGGGCAACCAGCCCCAGCATTTT. It translates to CSANQGGNQPQHF. V gene TRBV20-1 combines with J gene TRBJ1-5, with 7 bases aligning to TRBD1. Per germline, CDR1 DFQATT and CDR2 SNEGSKA (reference sequence). The CDR3 totals 13 residues.